This TCR beta chain was found in a study of T cells in Graves' hyperthyroidism and ophthalmopathy. Whole-study results and caveats: The model's output predicted ophthalmopathy at a median of 6.5 months prior to onset.

Blood was sampled at initial diagnosis of hyperthyroidism, prior to onset of any ophthalmopathy symptoms. Amplified TCR beta CDR3 regions derived from RNA transcripts. A first-round RT-PCR of the TCR CDR3 used the HTBI primer set. TCRdb ran MiXCR on the multiplex PCR reads and lists one entry per CDR3 protein. The sample gives hundreds of thousands of distinct CDR3 sequences, about 17% of which show up once; approximately 15% is in the top ten. Concerning this clonotype: Its antigen remains unknown.

This receptor was identified in a woman in her forties or fifties with Graves' hyperthyroidism that later progressed to Graves' ophthalmopathy. The material sequenced was blood.

In nucleotides, the CDR3 is TGCGCCAGCAGCCTAGGACAGACCCTTTCCTACGAGCAGTACTTC. Its translation: CASSLGQTLSYEQYF. This rearrangement joins TRBV4-1 to TRBJ2-7, with a possible D match to TRBD1 (6 bases). The V end lost 4 bases, the J end lost 1 base, and 14 bases lay between the germline ends. This CDR3 is built from 15 residues. Germline-derived CDR1 and CDR2 are MGHRA and YSYEKL.